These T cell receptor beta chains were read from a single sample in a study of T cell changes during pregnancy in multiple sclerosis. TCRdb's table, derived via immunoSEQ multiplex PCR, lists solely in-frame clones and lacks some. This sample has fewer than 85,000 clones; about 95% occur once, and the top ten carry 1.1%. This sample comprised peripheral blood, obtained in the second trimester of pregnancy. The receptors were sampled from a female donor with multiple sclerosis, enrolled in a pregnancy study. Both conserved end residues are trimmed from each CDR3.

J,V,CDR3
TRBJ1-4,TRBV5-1,ASSLAYRVEDEKLF
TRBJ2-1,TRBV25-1,ASYRDRGELAGHEQF
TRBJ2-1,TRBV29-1,SVRSREGDEQF
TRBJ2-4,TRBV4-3,ASSQDRILLAKNIQY
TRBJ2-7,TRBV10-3,AISDDGGYEQY
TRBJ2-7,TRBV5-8,ASSLDDRGYEQY
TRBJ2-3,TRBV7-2,ASSLALLADRTDTQY
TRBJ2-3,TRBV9,ASSEPSRGHYTDTQY
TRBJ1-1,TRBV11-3,ATSGGEKLNTEAF
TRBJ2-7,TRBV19,ASGTGWTYEQY
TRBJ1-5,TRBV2,ASSGMETGADSNQPQH
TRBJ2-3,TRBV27,ASKLGDRPGDTQY
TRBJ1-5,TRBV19,ASSSLQRLSPGGNQPQH
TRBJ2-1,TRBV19,ASRPTSVNEQF
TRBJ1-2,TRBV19,ASSIDRFSYGYT
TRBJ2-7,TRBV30,AWTPGAGDEQY
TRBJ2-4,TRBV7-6,ASSLGYGGKNIQY
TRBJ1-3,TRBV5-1,ASSFAPPGTGNTIY
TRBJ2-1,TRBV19,ASSNGGRAGEQF
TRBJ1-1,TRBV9,ASRERYRGKDTEAF
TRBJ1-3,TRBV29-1,SGSGQGGNTIY
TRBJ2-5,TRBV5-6,ASSVPRGVETQY
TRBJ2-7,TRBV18,ASSPTSSYEQY
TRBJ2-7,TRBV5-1,ASSTRQGSYEQY
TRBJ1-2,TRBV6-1,ASSEAGGDRAGYGYT
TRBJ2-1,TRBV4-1,ASSHPLAGGDNEQF
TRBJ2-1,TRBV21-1,ASSKVRQANNEQF
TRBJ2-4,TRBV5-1,ASSFRGPPSDIQY
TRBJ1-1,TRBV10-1,ASSELSAEGRANTEAF
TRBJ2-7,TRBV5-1,ASSLRGTRNDEQY
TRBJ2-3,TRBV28,ASSLGSASGTDTQY
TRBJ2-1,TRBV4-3,ASSLRTSGSSNEQF
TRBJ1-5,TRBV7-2,ASSLEVVQPQH
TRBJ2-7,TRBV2,ASRPYRGREY
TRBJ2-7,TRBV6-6,ASSYRLAGASYEQY
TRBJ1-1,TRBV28,ASPNGPQGDTEAF
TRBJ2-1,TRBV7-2,ASSLVGGRPNEQF
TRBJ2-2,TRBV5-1,ASSTSGATQAAGELF
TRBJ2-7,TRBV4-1,ASSQAGGQGISSYEQY
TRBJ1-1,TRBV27,ASSLRGTGNTEAF
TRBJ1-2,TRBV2,ASLRNRANYGYT
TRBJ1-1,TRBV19,ATRQAGGWGEAF
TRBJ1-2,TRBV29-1,SVEAPGQYYGYT
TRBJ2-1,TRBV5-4,ASSFRGKGYNEQF
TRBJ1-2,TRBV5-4,ASSPGWEMHGYT
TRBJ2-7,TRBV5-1,ASSSSYSLSVYEQY
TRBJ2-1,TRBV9,ASSPQEGGLRYNEQF
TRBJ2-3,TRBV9,ASSVVGLAGVADTQY
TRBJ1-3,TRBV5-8,ASSQWDSSWSGNTIY
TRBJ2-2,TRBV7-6,ASSSTGDGELF
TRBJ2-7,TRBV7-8,ASSWIGQGKGSEQY
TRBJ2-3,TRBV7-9,ASSIRDRAQDTQY
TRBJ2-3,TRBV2,ASSPEIPTDTQY
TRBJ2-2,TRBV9,ASSVVPGTGELF
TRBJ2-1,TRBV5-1,ASSLEGEGVKKF
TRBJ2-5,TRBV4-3,ASSAGGGAETQY
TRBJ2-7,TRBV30,AWSVRGHISYEQY